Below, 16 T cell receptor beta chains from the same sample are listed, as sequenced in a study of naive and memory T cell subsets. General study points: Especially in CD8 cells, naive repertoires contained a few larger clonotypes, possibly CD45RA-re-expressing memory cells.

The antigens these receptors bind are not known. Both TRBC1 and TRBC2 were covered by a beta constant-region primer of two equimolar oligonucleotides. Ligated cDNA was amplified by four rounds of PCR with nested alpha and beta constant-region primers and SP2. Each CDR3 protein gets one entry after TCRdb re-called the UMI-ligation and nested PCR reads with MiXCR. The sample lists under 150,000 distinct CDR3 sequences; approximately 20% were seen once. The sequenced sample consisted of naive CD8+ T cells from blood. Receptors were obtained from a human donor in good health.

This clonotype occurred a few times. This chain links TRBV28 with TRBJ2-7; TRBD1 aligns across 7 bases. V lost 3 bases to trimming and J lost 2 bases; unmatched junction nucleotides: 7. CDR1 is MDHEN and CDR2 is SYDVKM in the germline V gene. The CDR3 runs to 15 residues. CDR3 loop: CASSLETGTAYEQYF. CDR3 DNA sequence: TGTGCCAGCAGTTTGGAAACCGGGACAGCCTACGAGCAGTACTTC.

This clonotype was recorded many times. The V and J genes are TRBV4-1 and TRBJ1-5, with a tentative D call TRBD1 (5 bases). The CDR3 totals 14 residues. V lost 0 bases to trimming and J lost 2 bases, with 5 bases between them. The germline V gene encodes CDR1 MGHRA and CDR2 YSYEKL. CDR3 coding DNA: TGCGCCAGCAGCCAAGACAGGGGCAATCAGCCCCAGCATTTT. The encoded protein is CASSQDRGNQPQHF.

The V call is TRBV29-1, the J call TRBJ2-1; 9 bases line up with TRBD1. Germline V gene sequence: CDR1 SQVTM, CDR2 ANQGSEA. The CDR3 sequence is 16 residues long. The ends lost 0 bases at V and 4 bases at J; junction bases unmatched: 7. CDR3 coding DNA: TGCAGCGTTGAAGATCTTCTCGACAGGGGGTACAATGAGCAGTTCTTC. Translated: CSVEDLLDRGYNEQFF.

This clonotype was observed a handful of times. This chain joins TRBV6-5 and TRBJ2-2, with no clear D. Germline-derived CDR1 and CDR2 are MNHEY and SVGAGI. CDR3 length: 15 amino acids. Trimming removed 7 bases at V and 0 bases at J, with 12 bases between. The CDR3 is CASTLGSSNTGELFF. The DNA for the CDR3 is TGTGCCAGCACCCTTGGCAGTTCGAACACCGGGGAGCTGTTTTTT.

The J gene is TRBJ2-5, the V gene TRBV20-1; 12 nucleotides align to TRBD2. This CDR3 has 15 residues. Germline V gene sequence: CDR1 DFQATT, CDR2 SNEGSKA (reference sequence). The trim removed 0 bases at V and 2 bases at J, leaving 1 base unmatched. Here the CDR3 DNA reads TGCAGTGCTAGAGACGGGACTAGCGGGCAAGAGACCCAGTACTTC. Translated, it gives CSARDGTSGQETQYF.

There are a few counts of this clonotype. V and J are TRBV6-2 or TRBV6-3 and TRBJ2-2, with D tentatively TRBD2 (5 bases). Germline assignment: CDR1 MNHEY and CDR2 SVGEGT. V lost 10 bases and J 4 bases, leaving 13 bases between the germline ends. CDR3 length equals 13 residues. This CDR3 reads CATTRPGTGELFF. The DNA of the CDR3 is TGTGCCACCACTAGACCGGGCACCGGGGAGCTGTTTTTT.

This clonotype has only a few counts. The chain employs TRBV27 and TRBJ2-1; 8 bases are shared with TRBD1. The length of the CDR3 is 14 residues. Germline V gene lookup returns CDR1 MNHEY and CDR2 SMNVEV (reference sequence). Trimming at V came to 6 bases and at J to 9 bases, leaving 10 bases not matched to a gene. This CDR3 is CASSTGTGSGEQFF. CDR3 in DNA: TGTGCCAGCAGCACCGGGACAGGTTCGGGTGAGCAGTTCTTC.

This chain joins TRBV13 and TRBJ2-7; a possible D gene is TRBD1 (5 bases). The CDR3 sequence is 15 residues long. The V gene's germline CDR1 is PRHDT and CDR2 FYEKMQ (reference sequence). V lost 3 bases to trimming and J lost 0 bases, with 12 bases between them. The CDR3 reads CASSFFTDSSYEQYF. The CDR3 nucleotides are TGTGCCAGCAGCTTTTTCACCGACAGCTCCTACGAGCAGTACTTC.

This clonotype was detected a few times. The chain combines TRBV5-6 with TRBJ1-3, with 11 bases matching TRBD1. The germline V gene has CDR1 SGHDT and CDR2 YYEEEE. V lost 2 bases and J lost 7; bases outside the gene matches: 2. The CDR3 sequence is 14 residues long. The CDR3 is CASSFGTGGNTIYF. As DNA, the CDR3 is TGTGCCAGCAGCTTCGGGACAGGGGGTAACACCATATATTTT.

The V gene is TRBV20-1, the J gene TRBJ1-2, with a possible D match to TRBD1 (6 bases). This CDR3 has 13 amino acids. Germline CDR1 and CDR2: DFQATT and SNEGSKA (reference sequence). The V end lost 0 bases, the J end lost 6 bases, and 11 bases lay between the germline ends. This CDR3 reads CSARDYRGDGYTF. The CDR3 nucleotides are TGCAGTGCTAGAGATTATAGGGGGGATGGCTACACCTTC.

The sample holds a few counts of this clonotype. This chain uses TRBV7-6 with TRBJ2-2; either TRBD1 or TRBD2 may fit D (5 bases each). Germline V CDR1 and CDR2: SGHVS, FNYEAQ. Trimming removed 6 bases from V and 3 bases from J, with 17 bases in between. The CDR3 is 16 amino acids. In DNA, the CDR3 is TGTGCCAGCAGTTTTCACGAGGGGTCGGACACCGGGGAGCTGTTTTTT. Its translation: CASSFHEGSDTGELFF. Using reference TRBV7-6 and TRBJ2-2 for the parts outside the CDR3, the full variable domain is GAGVSQSPRYKVTKRGQDVALRCDPISGHVSLYWYRQALGQGPEFLTYFNYEAQQDKSGLPNDRFSAERPEGSISTLTIQRTEQRDSAMYRCASSFHEGSDTGELFFGEGSRLTVL.

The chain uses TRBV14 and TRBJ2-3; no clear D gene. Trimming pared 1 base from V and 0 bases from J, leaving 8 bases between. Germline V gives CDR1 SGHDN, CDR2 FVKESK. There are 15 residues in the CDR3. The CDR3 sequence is CASSQGRASTDTQYF. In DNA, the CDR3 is TGTGCCAGCAGCCAAGGGAGAGCTAGCACAGATACGCAGTATTTT.

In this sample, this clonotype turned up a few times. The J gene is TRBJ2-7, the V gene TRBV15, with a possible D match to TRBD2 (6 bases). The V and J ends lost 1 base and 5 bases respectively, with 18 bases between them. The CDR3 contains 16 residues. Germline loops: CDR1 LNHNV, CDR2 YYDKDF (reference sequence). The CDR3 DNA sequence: TGTGCCACCAGCAGAGGTACGAGACTAGAAACGGACGAGCAGTACTTC. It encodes CATSRGTRLETDEQYF.

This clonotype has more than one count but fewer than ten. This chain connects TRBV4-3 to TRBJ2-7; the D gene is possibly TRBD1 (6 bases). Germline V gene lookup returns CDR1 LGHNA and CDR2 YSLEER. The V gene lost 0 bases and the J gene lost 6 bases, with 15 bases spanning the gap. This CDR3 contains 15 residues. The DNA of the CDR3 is TGCGCCAGCAGCCAAGAGAGCCCCGGGACATCCGAGCAGTACTTC. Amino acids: CASSQESPGTSEQYF.

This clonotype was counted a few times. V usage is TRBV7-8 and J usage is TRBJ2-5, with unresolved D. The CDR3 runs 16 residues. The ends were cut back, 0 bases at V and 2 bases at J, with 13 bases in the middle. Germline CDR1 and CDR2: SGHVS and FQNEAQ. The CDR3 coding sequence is TGTGCCAGCAGCTTAGCTACCCTTGTGGAACAAGAGACCCAGTACTTC. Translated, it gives CASSLATLVEQETQYF.

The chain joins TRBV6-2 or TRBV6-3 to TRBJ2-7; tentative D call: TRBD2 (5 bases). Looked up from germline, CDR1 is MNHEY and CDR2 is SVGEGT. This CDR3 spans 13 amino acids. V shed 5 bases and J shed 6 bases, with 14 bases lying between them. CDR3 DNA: TGTGCCAGCAGTACCCTAGGGAGTGGCGAGCAGTACTTC. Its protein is CASSTLGSGEQYF.